These 15 T cell receptor beta chains were all obtained from the same sample, sequenced in a study of T cells after yellow fever vaccination. TCRdb recomputed calls from the 5' RACE reads with MiXCR, one row per CDR3 protein. The table lists some 600,000 distinct CDR3 sequences, roughly a sixth of them singletons, with approximately 15% in the top ten. Sequences were derived from PBMCs, sampled around 5 days after the first yellow fever vaccination. The receptor set was obtained from a man between 18 and 29 years old who received the YFV17D yellow fever vaccine.

The chain links TRBV18 to TRBJ1-6; D not resolved. This CDR3 contains 15 residues. The V end was cut by 6 bases, the J end by 7 bases, with 16 bases between. Germline CDR1 reads KGHSH; CDR2 reads LQKENI. CDR3 nucleotides: TGTGCCAGCTCCCCCCGCACGGACTCCAATTCACCCCTCCACTTT. The encoded protein is CASSPRTDSNSPLHF.

V gene TRBV9 combines with J gene TRBJ1-2; 7 positions match TRBD1. The trim removed 0 bases at V and 3 bases at J, leaving 5 bases unmatched. Germline V gene data show CDR1 as SGDLS and CDR2 as YYNGEE. CDR3 size: 15 residues. The CDR3 reads CASSVEGGGDYGYTF. Here the CDR3 DNA reads TGTGCCAGCAGCGTAGAGGGAGGGGGCGACTATGGCTACACCTTC.

This sequence joins TRBV5-1 and TRBJ2-4; TRBD2 matches at 14 bases. V shed 4 bases, J shed 3 bases, and the junction held 6 bases outside the gene matches. The CDR3 extends over 17 amino acids. Germline CDR1 is SGHRS and CDR2 is YFSETQ. The CDR3 DNA reads as TGCGCCAGCAGCGGGACTAGCGGGAGATCAAGCAAAAACATTCAGTACTTC. This gives the protein CASSGTSGRSSKNIQYF.

The sample holds one count of this clonotype. This rearrangement joins TRBV4-2 to TRBJ2-1; no definite D call. From germline, CDR1 is LGHNA and CDR2 YNFKEQ. The CDR3 loop spans 13 amino acids. V was trimmed by 0 bases and J by 15 bases, leaving 15 bases between them. In DNA form, the CDR3 reads TGTGCCAGCAGCCAAGATAGGCGGTTCCCTCGGTTCTTC. Its protein product is CASSQDRRFPRFF.

This clonotype was counted ten times or more. The V call is TRBV7-9, the J call TRBJ2-3; maybe TRBD2 (6 bases). Germline V gene lookup returns CDR1 SEHNR and CDR2 FQNEAQ (reference sequence). With 5 bases removed from V and 3 bases from J, the gap between germline ends came to 18 bases. The CDR3 totals 16 residues. For the CDR3, the DNA is TGTGCCAGCAGCCCGGGGGACTTCCGTTTAACAGATACGCAGTATTTT. Translating gives CASSPGDFRLTDTQYF.

V and J are TRBV12-2 and TRBJ1-5. TRBV12-2 is reported as a pseudogene. CDR3 length equals 14 residues. The CDR3 nucleotides read TGTGCAAGTCGCTTAGCGGGTCGGTGTCAGCCCCAGCATTTT. As protein: CASRLAGRCQPQHF.

In this sample, this clonotype turned up a few times. V and J are TRBV15 and TRBJ1-1; D is perhaps TRBD1 (5 bases). Trimming took off 0 bases at V and 4 bases at J, with 9 bases between the two ends. The germline V gene encodes CDR1 LNHNV and CDR2 YYDKDF (reference sequence). The CDR3 has 14 residues. DNA for the CDR3: TGTGCCACCAGCAGAGATCTAGGGGTCACTGAAGCTTTCTTT. It translates to CATSRDLGVTEAFF.

The rearrangement links TRBV4-3 to TRBJ2-3; D is undetermined. This CDR3 has 14 residues. V was shortened by 0 bases and J by 5 bases, with 9 bases between the two germline ends. Germline V gene lookup returns CDR1 LGHNA and CDR2 YSLEER. CDR3 amino acids: CASSQDRVGDTQYF. CDR3 bases: TGCGCCAGCAGCCAAGATAGGGTGGGAGATACGCAGTATTTT.

The chain is built from TRBV27 and TRBJ1-5; possible D gene TRBD1, 5 bases. Germline V gene data show CDR1 as MNHEY and CDR2 as SMNVEV (reference sequence). V was clipped by 5 bases and J by 2 bases, with 16 bases between them. This CDR3 region has 16 residues. As DNA, the CDR3 is TGTGCCAGCAGTCACTCTCAGGGTATGGGCAATCAGCCCCAGCATTTT. This gives the protein CASSHSQGMGNQPQHF.

This clonotype has more than one count but fewer than ten. The chain links TRBV7-2 to TRBJ2-7, with D maybe TRBD1 (6 bases). CDR1 SGHTA and CDR2 FQGNSA come from the germline V gene. CDR3 length: 13 residues. V lost 5 bases and J 3 bases, leaving 11 bases between the germline ends. The CDR3 spells CASSTGQIYEQYF. CDR3 coding DNA: TGTGCCAGCAGCACAGGACAGATCTACGAGCAGTACTTC.

This clonotype was counted a few times. This chain connects TRBV27 to TRBJ1-6; D is possibly TRBD1 (6 bases). This CDR3 region has 19 residues. The ends were cut back, 1 base at V and 6 bases at J, with 22 bases in the middle. Germline V gives CDR1 MNHEY, CDR2 SMNVEV (reference sequence). Here the CDR3 reads CASSLYQRNYREFNSPLHF. Here the CDR3 DNA reads TGTGCCAGCAGTTTATACCAGAGAAACTACAGGGAATTTAATTCACCCCTCCACTTT.

A few counts support this clonotype. This chain connects TRBV10-1 to TRBJ2-3, with a weak D call TRBD1 (5 bases). V was trimmed by 6 bases and J by 9 bases, leaving 16 bases between them. The CDR3 extends over 13 amino acids. Germline values: CDR1 WNHNN, CDR2 SYGVQD (reference sequence). The CDR3 loop reads CASSPVVPGTQYF. In nucleotides, the CDR3 is TGCGCCAGCAGCCCTGTCGTACCAGGGACGCAGTATTTT.

V and J are TRBV4-2 and TRBJ1-4; 7 bases line up with TRBD1. Per the germline V gene, CDR1 is LGHNA and CDR2 is YNFKEQ. Germline trimming cut 0 bases from V and 7 bases from J; bases unmatched to any gene: 5. The length of the CDR3 is 15 residues. In nucleotides, the CDR3 is TGTGCCAGCAGCCAAGATGAGGGGGCTGGTGAAAAACTGTTTTTT. Translated: CASSQDEGAGEKLFF.

The gene calls are TRBV7-2 and TRBJ1-2, with 10 bases identical to TRBD1. The V and J ends lost 4 bases and 7 bases, in that order; junction bases with no gene match: 6. Germline CDR1 reads SGHTA; CDR2 reads FQGNSA. The CDR3 has 14 residues. The CDR3 region is CASSSRGTGVGYTF. The CDR3 nucleotides are TGTGCCAGCAGCTCCAGGGGGACAGGGGTTGGCTACACCTTC.

J is TRBJ2-3 and V is TRBV28; maybe TRBD2 (6 bases). CDR1 and CDR2 from the germline V gene are MDHEN and SYDVKM. Trimming left V 7 bases short and J 2 bases short, with 19 bases between. The CDR3 extends over 16 amino acids. The CDR3, as DNA: TGTGCCAGCATCTTGACCCGCGGGACTCCCACAGATACGCAGTATTTT. Protein product: CASILTRGTPTDTQYF.